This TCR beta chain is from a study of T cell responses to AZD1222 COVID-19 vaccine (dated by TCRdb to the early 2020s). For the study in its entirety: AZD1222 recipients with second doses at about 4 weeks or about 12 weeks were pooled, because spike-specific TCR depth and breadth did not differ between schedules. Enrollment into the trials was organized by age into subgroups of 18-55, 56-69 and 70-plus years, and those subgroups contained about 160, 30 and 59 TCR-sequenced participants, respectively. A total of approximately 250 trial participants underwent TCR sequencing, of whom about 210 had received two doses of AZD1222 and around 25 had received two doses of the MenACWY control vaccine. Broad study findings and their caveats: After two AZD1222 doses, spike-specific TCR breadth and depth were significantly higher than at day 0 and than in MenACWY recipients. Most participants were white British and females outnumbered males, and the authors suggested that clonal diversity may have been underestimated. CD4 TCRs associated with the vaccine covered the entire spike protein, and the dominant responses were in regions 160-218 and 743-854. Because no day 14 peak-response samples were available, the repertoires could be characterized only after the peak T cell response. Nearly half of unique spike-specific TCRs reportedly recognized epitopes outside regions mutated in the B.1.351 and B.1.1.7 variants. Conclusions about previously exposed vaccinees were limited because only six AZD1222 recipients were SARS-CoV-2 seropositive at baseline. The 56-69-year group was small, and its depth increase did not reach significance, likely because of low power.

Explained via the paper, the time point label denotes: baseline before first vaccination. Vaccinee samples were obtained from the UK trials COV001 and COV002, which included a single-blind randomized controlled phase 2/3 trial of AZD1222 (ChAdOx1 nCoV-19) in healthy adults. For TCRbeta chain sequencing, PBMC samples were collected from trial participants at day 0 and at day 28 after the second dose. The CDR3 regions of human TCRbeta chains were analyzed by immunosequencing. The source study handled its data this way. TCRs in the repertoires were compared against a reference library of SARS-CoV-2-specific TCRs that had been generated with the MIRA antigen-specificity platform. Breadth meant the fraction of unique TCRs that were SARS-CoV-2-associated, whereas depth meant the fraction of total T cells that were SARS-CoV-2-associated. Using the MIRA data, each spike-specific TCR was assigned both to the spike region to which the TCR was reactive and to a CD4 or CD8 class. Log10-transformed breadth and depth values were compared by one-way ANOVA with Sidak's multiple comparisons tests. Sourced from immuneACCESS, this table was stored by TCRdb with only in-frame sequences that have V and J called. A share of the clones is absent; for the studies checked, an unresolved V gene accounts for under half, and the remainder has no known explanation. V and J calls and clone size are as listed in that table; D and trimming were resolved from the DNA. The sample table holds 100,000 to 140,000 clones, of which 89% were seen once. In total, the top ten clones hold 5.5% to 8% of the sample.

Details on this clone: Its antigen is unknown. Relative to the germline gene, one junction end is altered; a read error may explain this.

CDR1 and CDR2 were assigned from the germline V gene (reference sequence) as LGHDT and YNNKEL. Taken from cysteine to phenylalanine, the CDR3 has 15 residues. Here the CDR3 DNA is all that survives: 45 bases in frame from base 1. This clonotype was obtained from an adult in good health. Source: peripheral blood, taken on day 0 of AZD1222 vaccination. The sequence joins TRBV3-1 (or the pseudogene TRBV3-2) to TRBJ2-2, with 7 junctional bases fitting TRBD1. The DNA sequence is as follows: TGTGCCAGCGGCCAGCCGGGACAGACCACCGGGGAGCTGTTTTTT. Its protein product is CASGQPGQTTGELFF.